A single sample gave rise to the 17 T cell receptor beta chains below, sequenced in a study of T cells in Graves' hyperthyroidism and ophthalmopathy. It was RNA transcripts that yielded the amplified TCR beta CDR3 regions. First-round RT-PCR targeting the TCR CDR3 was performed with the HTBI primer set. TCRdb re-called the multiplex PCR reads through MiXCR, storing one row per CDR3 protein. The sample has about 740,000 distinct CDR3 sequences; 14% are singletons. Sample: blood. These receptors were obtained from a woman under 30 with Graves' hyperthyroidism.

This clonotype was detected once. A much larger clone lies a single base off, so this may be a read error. CDR3 coding DNA: TGTGCCAGCTCACCACCGACTAGGGGCACAGATACGCGGTATTTT. Translation gives CASSPPTRGTDTRYF. V is TRBV18 and J is TRBJ2-3; D may be TRBD2 (6 bases). CDR1 and CDR2 (germline): KGHSH, LQKENI. The length of the CDR3 is 15 residues.

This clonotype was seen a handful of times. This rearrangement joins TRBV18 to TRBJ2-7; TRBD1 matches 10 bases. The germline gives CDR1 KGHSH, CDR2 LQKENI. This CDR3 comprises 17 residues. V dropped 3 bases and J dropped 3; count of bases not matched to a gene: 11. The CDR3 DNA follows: TGTGCCAGCTCACCCAAAATTTCCGGGACAGGGGACTACGAGCAGTACTTC. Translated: CASSPKISGTGDYEQYF.

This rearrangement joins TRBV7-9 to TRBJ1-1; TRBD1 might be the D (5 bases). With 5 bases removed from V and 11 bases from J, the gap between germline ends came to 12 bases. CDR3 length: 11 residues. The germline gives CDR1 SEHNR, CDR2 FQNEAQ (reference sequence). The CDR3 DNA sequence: TGTGCCAGCAGCCCTGACAGTGGGGCTTTCTTT. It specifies CASSPDSGAFF.

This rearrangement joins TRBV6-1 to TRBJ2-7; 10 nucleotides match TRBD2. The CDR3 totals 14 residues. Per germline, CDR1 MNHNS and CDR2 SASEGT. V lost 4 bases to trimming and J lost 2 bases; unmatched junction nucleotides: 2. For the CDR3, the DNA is TGTGCCAGCAGTGCCGGGACTAGCGCCTACGAGCAGTACTTC. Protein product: CASSAGTSAYEQYF.

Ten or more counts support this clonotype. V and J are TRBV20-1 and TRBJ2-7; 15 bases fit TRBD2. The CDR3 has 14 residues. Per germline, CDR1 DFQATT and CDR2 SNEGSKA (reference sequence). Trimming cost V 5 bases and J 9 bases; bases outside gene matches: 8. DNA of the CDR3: TGCAGTGCTCGGGGGACTAGCGGGGGGTTCGGGCAGTACTTC. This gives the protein CSARGTSGGFGQYF.

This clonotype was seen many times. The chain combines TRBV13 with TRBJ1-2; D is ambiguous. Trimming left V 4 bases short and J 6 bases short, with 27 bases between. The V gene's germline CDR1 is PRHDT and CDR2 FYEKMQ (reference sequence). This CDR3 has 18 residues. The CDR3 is CASSSREAVDSLSDGYTF. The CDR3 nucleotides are TGTGCCAGCAGCTCAAGGGAGGCAGTGGACTCCCTATCGGATGGCTACACCTTC.

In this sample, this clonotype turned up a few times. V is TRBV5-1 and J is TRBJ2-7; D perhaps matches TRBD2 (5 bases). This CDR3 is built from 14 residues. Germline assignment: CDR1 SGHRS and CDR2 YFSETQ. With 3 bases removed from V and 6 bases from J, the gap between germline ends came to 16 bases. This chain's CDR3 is CASSSSPTSLEQYF. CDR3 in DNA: TGCGCCAGCAGCTCCTCACCTACTAGTCTCGAGCAGTACTTC.

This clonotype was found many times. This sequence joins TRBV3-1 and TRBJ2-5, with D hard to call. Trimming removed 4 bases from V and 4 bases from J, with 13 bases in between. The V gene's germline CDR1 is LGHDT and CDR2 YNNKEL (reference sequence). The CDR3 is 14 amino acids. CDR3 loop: CASSLNGYRETQYF. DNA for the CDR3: TGTGCCAGCAGCCTCAATGGGTACCGAGAGACCCAGTACTTC.

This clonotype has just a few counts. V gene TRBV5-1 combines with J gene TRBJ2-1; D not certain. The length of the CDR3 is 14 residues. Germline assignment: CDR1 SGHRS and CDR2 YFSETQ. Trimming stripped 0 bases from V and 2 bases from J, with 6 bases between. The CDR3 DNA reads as TGCGCCAGCAGCTTGGGGAACACCTACAATGAGCAGTTCTTC. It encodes CASSLGNTYNEQFF.

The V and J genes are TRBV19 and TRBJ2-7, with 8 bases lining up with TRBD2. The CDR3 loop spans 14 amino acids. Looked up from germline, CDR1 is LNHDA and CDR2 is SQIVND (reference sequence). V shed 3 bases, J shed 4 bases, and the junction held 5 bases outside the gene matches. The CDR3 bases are TGTGCCAGTAGTATTGGGCTAGCGGGTTACGAGCAGTACTTC. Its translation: CASSIGLAGYEQYF.

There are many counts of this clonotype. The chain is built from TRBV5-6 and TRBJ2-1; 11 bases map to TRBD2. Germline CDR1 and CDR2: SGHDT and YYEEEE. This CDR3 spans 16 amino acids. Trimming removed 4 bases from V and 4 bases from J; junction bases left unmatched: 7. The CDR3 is CASSRGLAGKYNEQFF. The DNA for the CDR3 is TGTGCCAGCAGCCGAGGACTAGCGGGCAAATACAATGAGCAGTTCTTC. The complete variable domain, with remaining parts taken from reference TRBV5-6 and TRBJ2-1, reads DAGVTQSPTHLIKTRGQQVTLRCSPKSGHDTVSWYQQALGQGPQFIFQYYEEEERQRGNFPDRFSGHQFPNYSSELNVNALLLGDSALYLCASSRGLAGKYNEQFFGPGTRLTVL.

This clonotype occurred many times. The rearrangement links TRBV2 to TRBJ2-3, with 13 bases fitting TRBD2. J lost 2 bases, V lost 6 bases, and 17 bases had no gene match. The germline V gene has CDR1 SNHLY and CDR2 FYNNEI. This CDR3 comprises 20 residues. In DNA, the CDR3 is TGTGCCAGCAGCAACGGAGTACGACGACTAGCGGGGGGTCTCACAGATACGCAGTATTTT. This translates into CASSNGVRRLAGGLTDTQYF.

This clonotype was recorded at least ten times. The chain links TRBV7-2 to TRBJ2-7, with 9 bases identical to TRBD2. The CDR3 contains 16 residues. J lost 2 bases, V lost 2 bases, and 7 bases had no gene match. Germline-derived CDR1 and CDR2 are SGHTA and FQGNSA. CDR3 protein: CASSLRGRLAAYEQYF. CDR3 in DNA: TGTGCCAGCAGCTTAAGGGGCCGACTAGCGGCCTACGAGCAGTACTTC.

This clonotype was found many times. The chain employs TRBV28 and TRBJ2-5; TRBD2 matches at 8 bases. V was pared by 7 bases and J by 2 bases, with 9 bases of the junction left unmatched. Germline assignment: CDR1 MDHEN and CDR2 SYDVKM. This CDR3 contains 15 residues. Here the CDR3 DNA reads TGTGCCAGCAATTTCGAGCGGGAGAGGCAAGAGACCCAGTACTTC. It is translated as CASNFERERQETQYF. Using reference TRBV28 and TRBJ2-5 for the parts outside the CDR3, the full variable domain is DVKVTQSSRYLVKRTGEKVFLECVQDMDHENMFWYRQDPGLGLRLIYFSYDVKMKEKGDIPEGYSVSREKKERFSLILESASTNQTSMYLCASNFERERQETQYFGPGTRLLVL.

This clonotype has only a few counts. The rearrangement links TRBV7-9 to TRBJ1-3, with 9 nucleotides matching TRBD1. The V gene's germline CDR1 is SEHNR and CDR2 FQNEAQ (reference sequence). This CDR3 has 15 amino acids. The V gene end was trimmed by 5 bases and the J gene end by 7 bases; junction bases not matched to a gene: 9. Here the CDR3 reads CASSSSGTGRNTIYF. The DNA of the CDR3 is TGTGCCAGCAGCAGTTCTGGGACAGGGCGCAACACCATATATTTT.

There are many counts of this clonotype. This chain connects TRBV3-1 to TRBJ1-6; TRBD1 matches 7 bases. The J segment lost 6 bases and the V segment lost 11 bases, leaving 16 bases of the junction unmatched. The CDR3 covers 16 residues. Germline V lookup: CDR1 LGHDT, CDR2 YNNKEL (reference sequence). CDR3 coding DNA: TGTGCCTCGTCGCTCGGGACAGCCATTTTTAATTCACCCCTCCACTTT. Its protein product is CASSLGTAIFNSPLHF.

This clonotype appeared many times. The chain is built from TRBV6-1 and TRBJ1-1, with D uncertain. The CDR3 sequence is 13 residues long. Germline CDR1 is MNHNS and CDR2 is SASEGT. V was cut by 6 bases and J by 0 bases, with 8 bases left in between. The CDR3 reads CASSGRMNTEAFF. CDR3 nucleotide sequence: TGTGCCAGCAGCGGTAGGATGAACACTGAAGCTTTCTTT.